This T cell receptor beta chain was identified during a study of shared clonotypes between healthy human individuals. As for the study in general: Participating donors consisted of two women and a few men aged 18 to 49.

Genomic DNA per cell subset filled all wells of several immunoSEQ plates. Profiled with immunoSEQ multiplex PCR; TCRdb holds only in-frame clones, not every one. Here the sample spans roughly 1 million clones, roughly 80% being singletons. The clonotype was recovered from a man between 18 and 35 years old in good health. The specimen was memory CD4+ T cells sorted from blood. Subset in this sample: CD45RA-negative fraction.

CDR3 residues: CASSVGTVSYQPQHF. The CDR3 DNA is TGTGCCAGTAGTGTCGGGACGGTCTCTTATCAGCCCCAGCATTTT. The chain has TRBV19 and TRBJ1-5; a weak D match, TRBD1 (5 bases). The CDR3 has 15 residues. Germline V gives CDR1 LNHDA, CDR2 SQIVND (reference sequence). V gave up 5 bases and J gave up 5 bases, with 16 bases separating them.